Listed here are 12 T cell receptor beta chains from one sample, sequenced in a study of follicular helper T cells after annual influenza vaccination. TCRdb's copy holds only in-frame clones and misses some; the assay was immunoSEQ multiplex PCR. The table has about 9,400 clones, roughly 80% seen once. Time point defined: 2014-2015 season, 7 days after vaccination. This specimen consisted of CXCR5- memory CD4+ T cells sorted from blood, obtained 7 days after influenza vaccination. Receptors were obtained from an adult who received the influenza vaccine.

The chain has TRBV7-9 and TRBJ2-3, with a weak D call TRBD1 (5 bases). Germline V lookup: CDR1 SEHNR, CDR2 FQNEAQ (reference sequence). The CDR3 is 13 residues long. Trimming took off 7 bases at V and 2 bases at J, with 10 bases between the two ends. In DNA, the CDR3 is TGTGCCAGCATCCTAGGGGACACAGATACGCAGTATTTT. It specifies CASILGDTDTQYF.

The genes are TRBV6-5 and TRBJ1-5, with 10 nucleotides matching TRBD1. This CDR3 is built from 14 residues. Germline CDR1 and CDR2: MNHEY and SVGAGI. V dropped 0 bases and J dropped 9; count of bases not matched to a gene: 2. The CDR3 nucleotides are TGTGCCAGCAGTTACTCCGACAGGGGGCGGCCCCAGCATTTT. Translation: CASSYSDRGRPQHF.

The rearrangement links TRBV6-6 to TRBJ2-7, with 9 nucleotides matching TRBD1. Unmatched junction bases numbered 10, after V lost 4 bases and J lost 6 bases. Germline V gene data show CDR1 as MNHNY and CDR2 as SVGAGI (reference sequence). This CDR3 contains 15 residues. CDR3 sequence (DNA): TGTGCCAGCAGTTTGATACGGGACAGGGTTGGCGAGCAGTACTTC. It yields the protein CASSLIRDRVGEQYF.

V is TRBV5-1 and J is TRBJ2-1; 7 bases map to TRBD2. Germline assignment: CDR1 SGHRS and CDR2 YFSETQ. Trimming cost V 1 base and J 6 bases; bases outside gene matches: 4. CDR3 length equals 14 residues. The CDR3 nucleotides read TGCGCCAGCAGCTTGAGTCTAGCGGCCAATGAGCAGTTCTTC. Translating it yields CASSLSLAANEQFF.

This chain uses TRBV7-9 with TRBJ1-2; no reliable D call. The V end lost 5 bases, the J end lost 4 bases, and 14 bases lay between the germline ends. The CDR3 length is 14 residues. Germline V lookup: CDR1 SEHNR, CDR2 FQNEAQ (reference sequence). This chain's CDR3 is CASSLGVGSYGYTF. Written as DNA, the CDR3 is TGTGCCAGCAGCCTGGGTGTGGGTTCCTATGGCTACACCTTC.

DNA for the CDR3: TGTGCCAGCAGCTTCCGGATCACCCCCGGCACCGGGGAGCTGTTTTTT. As protein: CASSFRITPGTGELFF. The chain combines TRBV5-6 with TRBJ2-2; D remains ambiguous. The CDR3 sequence is 16 residues long. CDR1 and CDR2 from the germline V gene are SGHDT and YYEEEE. Trimming stripped 2 bases from V and 4 bases from J, with 15 bases between.

The chain combines TRBV18 with TRBJ2-4; a possible D gene is TRBD1 (6 bases). V dropped 3 bases and J dropped 2 bases, with 17 bases sitting between them. The CDR3 totals 17 residues. Germline values: CDR1 KGHSH, CDR2 LQKENI. CDR3 sequence reads: CASSPQGGGVSKNIQYF. The CDR3 nucleotides are TGTGCCAGCTCACCCCAAGGGGGTGGTGTTTCCAAAAACATTCAGTACTTC. The full variable domain, completed using reference TRBV18 and TRBJ2-4, is NAGVMQNPRHLVRRRGQEARLRCSPMKGHSHVYWYRQLPEEGLKFMVYLQKENIIDESGMPKERFSAEFPKEGPSILRIQQVVRGDSAAYFCASSPQGGGVSKNIQYFGAGTRLSVL.

The chain has TRBV18 and TRBJ1-6; 10 bases fit TRBD1. The V gene end was trimmed by 5 bases and the J gene end by 9 bases; junction bases not matched to a gene: 10. Per germline, CDR1 KGHSH and CDR2 LQKENI. The CDR3 covers 16 residues. This CDR3 is CASSDRGLTRISPLHF. The CDR3 nucleotides are TGTGCCAGCTCAGACAGGGGGCTTACTAGGATTTCACCCCTCCACTTT.

This sequence joins TRBV5-4 and TRBJ2-3; 11 positions agree with TRBD2. This CDR3 region has 18 residues. In germline, CDR1 is SGHNT, CDR2 YYREEE (reference sequence). Germline trimming cut 4 bases from V and 1 base from J; bases unmatched to any gene: 11. The CDR3 loop is CASSPSLGLAGRTDTQYF. In nucleotides, the CDR3 is TGTGCCAGCAGCCCGTCTCTTGGACTAGCGGGCCGCACAGATACGCAGTATTTT. Based on the CDR3 plus reference TRBV5-4 and TRBJ2-3, the full variable domain is ETGVTQSPTHLIKTRGQQVTLRCSSQSGHNTVSWYQQALGQGPQFIFQYYREEENGRGNFPPRFSGLQFPNYSSELNVNALELDDSALYLCASSPSLGLAGRTDTQYFGPGTRLTVL.

The chain couples TRBV5-4 to TRBJ2-5; D call uncertain. Germline CDR1 SGHNT, CDR2 YYREEE (reference sequence). Trimming left V 0 bases short and J 4 bases short, with 10 bases between. This CDR3 has 14 residues. The CDR3 spells CASSLDRERETQYF. CDR3 sequence (DNA): TGTGCCAGCAGCTTGGATCGCGAAAGAGAGACCCAGTACTTC.

This clone was counted only a few times. V gene TRBV19 combines with J gene TRBJ2-1, with 8 nucleotides matching TRBD1. With 10 bases clipped from V and 6 bases from J, the junction kept 8 bases outside the gene matches. Germline lookup yields CDR1 LNHDA and CDR2 SQIVND (reference sequence). The CDR3 is made up of 13 amino acids. CDR3 protein: CATLGQVFNEQFF. Here the CDR3 DNA reads TGTGCCACCCTGGGACAGGTTTTCAATGAGCAGTTCTTC.

The chain has TRBV6-5 and TRBJ1-3; 8 bases agree with TRBD1. Germline V gene data show CDR1 as MNHEY and CDR2 as SVGAGI. The CDR3 totals 15 residues. V lost 4 bases and J lost 4; bases outside the gene matches: 6. CDR3 amino acids: CASSSYRGLGNTIYF. In DNA, the CDR3 is TGTGCCAGCAGTTCGTACAGGGGGTTAGGAAACACCATATATTTT.